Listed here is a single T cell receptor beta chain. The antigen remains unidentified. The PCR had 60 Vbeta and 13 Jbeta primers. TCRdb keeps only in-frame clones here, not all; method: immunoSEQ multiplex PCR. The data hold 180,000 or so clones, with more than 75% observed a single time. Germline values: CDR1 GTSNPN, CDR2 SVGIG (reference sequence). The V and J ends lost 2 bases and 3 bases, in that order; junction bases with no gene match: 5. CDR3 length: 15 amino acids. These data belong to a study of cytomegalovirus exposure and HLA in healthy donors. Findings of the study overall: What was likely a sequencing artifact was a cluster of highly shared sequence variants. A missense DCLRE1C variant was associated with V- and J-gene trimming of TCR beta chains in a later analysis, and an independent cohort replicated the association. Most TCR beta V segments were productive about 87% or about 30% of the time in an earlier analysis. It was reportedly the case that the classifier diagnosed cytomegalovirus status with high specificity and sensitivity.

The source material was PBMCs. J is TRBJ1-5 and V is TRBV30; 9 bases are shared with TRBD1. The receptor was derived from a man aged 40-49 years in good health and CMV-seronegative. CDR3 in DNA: TGTGCCTGGAGTCGCTACAGGGGGCTCAATCAGCCCCAGCATTTT. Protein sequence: CAWSRYRGLNQPQHF.